This entry lists 4 T cell receptor beta chains sequenced from one sample in a study of long-term antiretroviral therapy in people with HIV. Runs used v3.0 of the immunoSEQ assay and were done at survey level. Sequencing was performed with immunoSEQ multiplex PCR; in TCRdb, only in-frame clones are kept and a portion is missing. This sample yields 20,000 or so clones, of which approximately 80% are seen a single time; 3% to 3.5% belongs to the top ten. The sample in question was unsorted PBMCs, obtained 1.9 years after starting antiretroviral therapy. The receptor source for this set is a woman between 45 and 60 years old with HIV.

The chain has TRBV5-1 and TRBJ1-1, with D maybe TRBD1 (5 bases). CDR3 length: 14 residues. Germline lookup yields CDR1 SGHRS and CDR2 YFSETQ. Trimming removed 4 bases at V and 6 bases at J, with 16 bases between. CDR3: CASSGVPRGAEAFF. Written as DNA, the CDR3 is TGCGCCAGCAGCGGGGTTCCGAGGGGTGCTGAAGCTTTCTTT.

The chain has TRBV19 and TRBJ1-2, with D perhaps matching TRBD1 (6 bases). The germline V gene encodes CDR1 LNHDA and CDR2 SQIVND (reference sequence). The CDR3 runs 12 residues. V was trimmed by 3 bases and J by 8 bases, leaving 10 bases between them. The CDR3 nucleotides are TGTGCCAGTAGTATCGACAGGTACGGCTACACCTTC. Translating gives CASSIDRYGYTF.

The chain links TRBV27 to TRBJ2-4; TRBD1 aligns across 9 bases. This CDR3 is 14 amino acids long. The V and J ends lost 2 bases and 7 bases, in that order; junction bases with no gene match: 3. Germline lookup yields CDR1 MNHEY and CDR2 SMNVEV (reference sequence). DNA for the CDR3: TGTGCCAGCAGTTTAATGGGACAGGGCAACATTCAGTACTTC. Translating it yields CASSLMGQGNIQYF.

The rearrangement links TRBV18 to TRBJ2-3; TRBD2 matches 10 bases. V dropped 4 bases and J dropped 6; count of bases not matched to a gene: 16. The CDR3 length is 18 residues. The V gene's germline CDR1 is KGHSH and CDR2 LQKENI. CDR3 DNA sequence: TGTGCCAGCTCACTAGCTAGCGGGGGCCCGGGGGATCCGGATACGCAGTATTTT. Its translation: CASSLASGGPGDPDTQYF.